These 9 T cell receptor beta chains came from one sample sequenced in a study of T cells in Graves' hyperthyroidism and ophthalmopathy. Amplification yielded TCR beta CDR3 regions, with RNA transcripts as the source. Carried out on the TCR CDR3, a first-round RT-PCR used the HTBI primer set. TCRdb reanalysed the multiplex PCR reads using MiXCR and keeps one entry per CDR3 protein. This sample has around 340,000 distinct CDR3 sequences, with 17% found just once. Specimen: blood. These receptor sequences come from a woman aged 30 to 39 with Graves' hyperthyroidism that later progressed to Graves' ophthalmopathy.

This chain uses TRBV9 with TRBJ2-1; D may be TRBD1 (6 bases). CDR1 and CDR2 (germline): SGDLS, YYNGEE. This CDR3 has 20 amino acids. V lost 4 bases to trimming and J lost 7 bases, with 33 bases between them. CDR3 amino acids: CASSSNVPDRQEAFGNEQFF. The CDR3 region has the DNA TGTGCCAGCAGCTCGAACGTACCCGATCGACAGGAGGCTTTCGGGAATGAGCAGTTCTTC.

In its sample, this clonotype was seen many times. The chain links TRBV27 to TRBJ2-7, with D unclear. Germline V gene lookup returns CDR1 MNHEY and CDR2 SMNVEV (reference sequence). The CDR3 totals 14 residues. V was clipped by 5 bases and J by 4 bases, with 15 bases between them. The CDR3 DNA reads TGTGCCAGCAGTCCAACCCACGAAGTTTACGAGCAGTACTTC. Residues: CASSPTHEVYEQYF.

V is TRBV29-1 and J is TRBJ2-3; TRBD2 might be the D (5 bases). This CDR3 spans 13 amino acids. Trimming stripped 7 bases from V and 6 bases from J, with 17 bases between. Germline CDR1 and CDR2: SQVTM and ANQGSEA. In DNA form, the CDR3 reads TGCAGCGCCGGGGATCCCGTCGGGGATACGCAGTATTTT. Protein: CSAGDPVGDTQYF.

The chain recombines TRBV7-9 with TRBJ2-5, with D hard to call. V lost 5 bases and J lost 1, with 26 bases in between. This CDR3 spans 19 amino acids. Looked up from germline, CDR1 is SEHNR and CDR2 is FQNEAQ (reference sequence). The CDR3 bases are TGTGCCAGCAGCCCCAATTCCGGGTCCCTCTCCCCGGCCCAAGAGACCCAGTACTTC. It translates to CASSPNSGSLSPAQETQYF.

This clonotype came up once. The CDR3 spells CASSLGQGVNEKLFF. The CDR3 region has the DNA TGTGCCAGCAGCTTGGGACAGGGGGTTAATGAAAAACTGTTTTTT. V gene TRBV11-2 combines with J gene TRBJ1-4; 11 nucleotides match TRBD1. Germline values: CDR1 SGHAT, CDR2 FQNNGV. This CDR3 region has 15 residues. V was pared by 3 bases and J by 4 bases, with 1 base of the junction left unmatched. Drawing the rest from reference TRBV11-2 and TRBJ1-4, the complete variable domain is EAGVAQSPRYKIIEKRQSVAFWCNPISGHATLYWYQQILGQGPKLLIQFQNNGVVDDSQLPKDRFSAERLKGVDSTLKIQPAKLEDSAVYLCASSLGQGVNEKLFFGSGTQLSVL.

The V call is TRBV2, the J call TRBJ2-1, with 10 bases aligning to TRBD2. CDR1 and CDR2 (germline): SNHLY, FYNNEI. The V gene end was trimmed by 0 bases and the J gene end by 4 bases; junction bases not matched to a gene: 3. The CDR3 runs to 16 residues. CDR3 sequence (DNA): TGTGCCAGCAGTGAAGCGATGGGACTAGCGTACAATGAGCAGTTCTTC. Translation gives CASSEAMGLAYNEQFF.

Ten or more counts support this clonotype. The chain has TRBV28 and TRBJ2-1, with TRBD2 matching over 11 bases. This CDR3 contains 15 residues. The germline gives CDR1 MDHEN, CDR2 SYDVKM. The ends lost 6 bases at V and 3 bases at J; junction bases unmatched: 4. CDR3 nucleotide sequence: TGTGCCAGCAGCCTTAGCGGGAGGGACTACAATGAGCAGTTCTTC. Protein: CASSLSGRDYNEQFF.

The sample holds many counts of this clonotype. This chain uses TRBV2 with TRBJ1-6, with D unresolved. V shed 6 bases and J shed 8 bases, with 14 bases lying between them. CDR3 length: 14 amino acids. Germline CDR1 and CDR2: SNHLY and FYNNEI. The CDR3: CASSKTPPDSPLHF. The CDR3 DNA is TGTGCCAGCAGCAAAACTCCGCCGGATTCACCCCTCCACTTT.

In this sample, this clonotype turned up a few times. The chain has TRBV5-1 and TRBJ2-2, with 10 bases aligning to TRBD2. The CDR3 length is 16 residues. With V trimmed by 0 bases and J by 8 bases, 7 bases remained unmatched. Germline V gene data show CDR1 as SGHRS and CDR2 as YFSETQ. The CDR3 DNA sequence: TGCGCCAGCAGCTTGGTGGGACTAGCGTTAACGGGGGAGCTGTTTTTT. This translates into CASSLVGLALTGELFF.